The T cell receptor (beta chain) described here comes from a study of blood T cells in healthy people across ages. The study's findings and limits: Older individuals had lower TCR beta diversity per million T cells (the decline was roughly linear).

The sample, about 9.2 milliliters of peripheral blood, was drawn from each donor. Details on this clonotype: What it binds is unknown.

Alongside a J-beta primer mix, a sample-barcoded 5' primer served in a second PCR lasting about 6 to 12 cycles. A single record per CDR3 protein comes from TCRdb applying MiXCR to the 5' RACE reads. This table has about 640,000 distinct CDR3 sequences, roughly 58% appearing once. The V end lost 5 bases, the J end lost 0 bases, and 11 bases lay between the germline ends. Germline-derived CDR1 and CDR2 are MNHEY and SVGAGI. The CDR3 sequence is 15 residues long. The chain couples TRBV6-5 to TRBJ1-5; the D gene is possibly TRBD1 (6 bases). The TCR was taken from a man in his 60s in good health. Sequencing used blood. The chain's CDR3 is CASSATGDSNQPQHF. DNA for the CDR3: TGTGCCAGCAGTGCGACAGGAGATAGCAATCAGCCCCAGCATTTT.